This T cell receptor beta chain was found in a study of T cells after yellow fever vaccination. Notes on the study in general: Reappearing after the booster were most of the clones from primary vaccination (approximately 96% CD4, roughly 86% CD8).

TCRdb processed the 5' RACE reads anew with MiXCR; each CDR3 protein has one entry. The sample includes 620,000 or so distinct CDR3 sequences, 10% to 15% of them seen just once. The V gene end was trimmed by 7 bases and the J gene end by 1 base; junction bases not matched to a gene: 2. CDR3 length: 15 residues. Germline assignment: CDR1 SGHRS and CDR2 YFSETQ. In its sample, this clonotype was seen many times. Its antigen is unidentified. This chain joins TRBV5-1 and TRBJ2-1; 13 positions match TRBD2. This TCR derives from a man between 25 and 39 years old who received the YFV17D yellow fever vaccine. Sequenced material: PBMCs, taken on the day of the yellow fever booster vaccination. The CDR3 loop is CASQTSGRSYNEQFF. The CDR3 nucleotides are TGCGCCAGCCAGACTAGCGGGAGGTCCTACAATGAGCAGTTCTTC.